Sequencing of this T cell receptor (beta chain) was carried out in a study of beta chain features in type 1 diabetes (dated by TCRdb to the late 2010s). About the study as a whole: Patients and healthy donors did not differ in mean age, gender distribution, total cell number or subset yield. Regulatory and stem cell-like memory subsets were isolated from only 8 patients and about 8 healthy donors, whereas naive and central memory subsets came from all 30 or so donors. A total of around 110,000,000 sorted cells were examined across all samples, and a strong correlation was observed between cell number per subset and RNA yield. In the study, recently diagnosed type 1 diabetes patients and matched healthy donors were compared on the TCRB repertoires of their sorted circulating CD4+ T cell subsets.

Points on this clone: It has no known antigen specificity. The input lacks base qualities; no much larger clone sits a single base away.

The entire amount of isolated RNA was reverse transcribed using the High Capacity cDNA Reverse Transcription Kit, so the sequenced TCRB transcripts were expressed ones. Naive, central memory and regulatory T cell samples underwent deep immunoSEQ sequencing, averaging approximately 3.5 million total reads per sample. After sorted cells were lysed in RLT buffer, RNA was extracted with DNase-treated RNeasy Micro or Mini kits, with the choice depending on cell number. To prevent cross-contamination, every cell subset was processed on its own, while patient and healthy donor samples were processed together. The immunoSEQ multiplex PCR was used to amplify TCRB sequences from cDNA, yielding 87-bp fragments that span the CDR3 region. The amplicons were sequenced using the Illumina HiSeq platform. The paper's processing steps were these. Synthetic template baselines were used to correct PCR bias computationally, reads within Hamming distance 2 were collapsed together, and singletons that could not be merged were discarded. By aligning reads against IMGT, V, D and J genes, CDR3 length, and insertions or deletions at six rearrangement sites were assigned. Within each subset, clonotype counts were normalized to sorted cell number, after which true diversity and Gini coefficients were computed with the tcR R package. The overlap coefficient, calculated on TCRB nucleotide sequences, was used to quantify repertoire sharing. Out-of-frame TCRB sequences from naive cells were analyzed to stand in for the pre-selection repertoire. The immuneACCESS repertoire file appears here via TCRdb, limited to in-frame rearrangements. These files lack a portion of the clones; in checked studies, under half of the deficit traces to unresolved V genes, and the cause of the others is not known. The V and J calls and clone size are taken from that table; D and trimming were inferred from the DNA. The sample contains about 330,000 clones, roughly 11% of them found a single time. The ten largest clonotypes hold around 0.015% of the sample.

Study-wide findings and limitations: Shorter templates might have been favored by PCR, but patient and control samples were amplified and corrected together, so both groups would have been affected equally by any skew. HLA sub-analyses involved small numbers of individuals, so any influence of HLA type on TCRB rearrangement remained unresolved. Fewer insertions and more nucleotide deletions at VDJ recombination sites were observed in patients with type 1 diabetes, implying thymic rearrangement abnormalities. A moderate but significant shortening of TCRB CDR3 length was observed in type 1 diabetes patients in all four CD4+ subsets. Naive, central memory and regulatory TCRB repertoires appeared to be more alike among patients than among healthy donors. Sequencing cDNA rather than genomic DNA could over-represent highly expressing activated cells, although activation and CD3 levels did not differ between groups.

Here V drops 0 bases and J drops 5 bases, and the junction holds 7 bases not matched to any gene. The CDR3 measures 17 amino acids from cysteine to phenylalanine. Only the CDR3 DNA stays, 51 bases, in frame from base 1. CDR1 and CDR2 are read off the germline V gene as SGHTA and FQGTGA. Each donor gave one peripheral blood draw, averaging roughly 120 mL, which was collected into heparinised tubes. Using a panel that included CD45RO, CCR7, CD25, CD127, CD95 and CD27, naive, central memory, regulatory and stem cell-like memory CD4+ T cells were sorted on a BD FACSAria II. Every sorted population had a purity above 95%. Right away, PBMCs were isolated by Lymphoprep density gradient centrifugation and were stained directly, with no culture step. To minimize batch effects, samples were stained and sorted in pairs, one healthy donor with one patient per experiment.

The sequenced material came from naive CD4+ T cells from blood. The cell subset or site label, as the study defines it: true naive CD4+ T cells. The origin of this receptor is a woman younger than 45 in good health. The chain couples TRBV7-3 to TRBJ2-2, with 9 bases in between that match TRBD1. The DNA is TGTGCCAGCAGCTTAACTCGCCCCGGGACAGGGACCGGGGAGCTGTTTTTT. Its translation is CASSLTRPGTGTGELFF. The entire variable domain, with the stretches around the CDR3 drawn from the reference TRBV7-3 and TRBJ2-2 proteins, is GAGVSQTPSNKVTEKGKYVELRCDPISGHTALYWYRQSLGQGPEFLIYFQGTGAADDSGLPNDRFFAVRPEGSVSTLKIQRTERGDSAVYLCASSLTRPGTGTGELFFGEGSRLTVL.